This T cell receptor (beta chain) was profiled in a study of T-cell reconstitution after alpha-beta-depleted transplantation in children. This clonotype occurred a few times. Its antigen is unknown. Study-wide points: T-cell counts and diversity at one year post-transplant came mainly from newly produced T cells. Expanded graft clones numbering several hundred reportedly gave rise to alpha-beta T cells about two months after transplant.

Unique molecular identifiers were incorporated during preparation of the TCRbeta library. TCRdb ran MiXCR on the PCR reads and lists one entry per CDR3 protein. Here the sample spans roughly 340,000 distinct CDR3 sequences, roughly 17% being singletons. The germline V gene encodes CDR1 SGHTA and CDR2 FQGNSA. The CDR3 has 15 amino acids. The V end was cut by 4 bases, the J end by 4 bases, with 13 bases between. The sequence derives from a male patient aged 2-15 years who had a stem cell transplant for acute lymphoblastic leukemia, so the T cells may come from the graft donor. The input for sequencing was PBMCs, mostly from graft donor cells, taken 360 days after TCRalphabeta/CD19-depleted stem cell transplant. The V and J genes are TRBV7-2 and TRBJ2-2; D is perhaps TRBD1 or TRBD2 (5 bases each). The chain's CDR3 is CASSWTTAVTGELFF. The CDR3 DNA is TGTGCCAGCAGCTGGACGACAGCGGTCACCGGGGAGCTGTTTTTT.